The 6 T cell receptor beta chains presented below share a single source sample, sequenced in a study of blood T cell repertoires in COVID-19. The protocol was immunoSEQ multiplex PCR, while the TCRdb copy is restricted to in-frame clones and leaves out a portion. This sample has a few hundred thousand clones, with 88% found just once. Sequencing was carried out using PBMCs or T cells enriched from blood (not recorded which). These receptors all stem from a woman younger than 35 who had recovered from COVID-19.

This chain links TRBV29-1 with TRBJ1-4; D gene unclear. CDR1 is SQVTM and CDR2 is ANQGSEA in the germline V gene. Trimming stripped 7 bases from V and 6 bases from J, with 6 bases between. The CDR3 contains 10 residues. CDR3 in amino acids: CSALDEKLFF. In nucleotides, the CDR3 is TGCAGCGCCCTCGATGAAAAACTGTTTTTT.

This chain connects TRBV29-1 to TRBJ1-2; unclear D gene. This CDR3 spans 13 amino acids. Germline assignment: CDR1 SQVTM and CDR2 ANQGSEA. V was pared by 8 bases and J by 4 bases, with 17 bases between. The CDR3 DNA sequence: TGCAGCATTAGACAAACTGCTATCTATGGCTACACCTTC. It specifies CSIRQTAIYGYTF.

The genes are TRBV18 and TRBJ2-3; D is possibly TRBD1 (5 bases). The CDR3 sequence is 16 residues long. V dropped 0 bases and J dropped 5 bases, with 15 bases sitting between them. Germline CDR1 reads KGHSH; CDR2 reads LQKENI. The CDR3 reads CASSPPGVRAKDTQYF. The CDR3 DNA follows: TGTGCCAGCTCACCACCCGGCGTCAGGGCCAAAGATACGCAGTATTTT.

This chain uses TRBV28 with TRBJ1-5; the D gene is possibly TRBD1 (6 bases). The CDR3 is made up of 15 amino acids. Looked up from germline, CDR1 is MDHEN and CDR2 is SYDVKM. V was cut by 7 bases and J by 0 bases, with 13 bases left in between. The CDR3 loop reads CASTPGQYSNQPQHF. The CDR3 DNA reads TGTGCCAGCACGCCCGGACAGTATAGCAATCAGCCCCAGCATTTT.

The chain is built from TRBV24-1 and TRBJ2-3; 7 bases line up with TRBD1. CDR1 is KGHDR and CDR2 is SFDVKD in the germline V gene. The CDR3 totals 14 residues. J gave up 3 bases and V 3 bases, and 2 bases lay outside the gene matches. CDR3 nucleotide sequence: TGTGCCACCAGTGATGCCAGGGGGACAGATACGCAGTATTTT. Protein: CATSDARGTDTQYF.

V usage is TRBV9 and J usage is TRBJ1-6; tentative D call: TRBD1 (5 bases). Germline V CDR1 and CDR2: SGDLS, YYNGEE. V dropped 0 bases and J dropped 8 bases, with 18 bases sitting between them. CDR3 length equals 17 residues. CDR3 protein: CASSVVKPTATYSPLHF. CDR3 sequence (DNA): TGTGCCAGCAGCGTAGTAAAACCGACAGCGACTTATTCACCCCTCCACTTT.